The 8 T cell receptor beta chains below were found in one sample sequenced in a study of early T cells in non-severe SARS-CoV-2 infection. TCRdb reanalysed the 5' RACE reads using MiXCR and keeps one entry per CDR3 protein. The profile shows tens of thousands of distinct CDR3 sequences, 8.2% of them singletons. Input material: whole blood. The receptor source for this set is an adult who was a healthcare worker with PCR-confirmed SARS-CoV-2 infection or an uninfected control (not recorded which).

This clonotype has at least ten counts. The chain couples TRBV20-1 to TRBJ2-1, with D unresolved. This CDR3 comprises 12 residues. Germline CDR1 DFQATT, CDR2 SNEGSKA (reference sequence). Between the trimmed V and J ends, which lost 2 bases and 7 bases, there was a span of 9 bases. The CDR3 nucleotides read TGCAGTGCTAGATGGAGTCTAAATGAGCAGTTCTTC. This translates into CSARWSLNEQFF.

This clonotype was recorded at least ten times. The CDR3 reads CSVGNRGTNEKLFF. The CDR3 DNA follows: TGCAGCGTGGGGAACAGGGGAACTAATGAAAAACTGTTTTTT. The chain has TRBV29-1 and TRBJ1-4; 7 bases are shared with TRBD1. V gave up 6 bases and J gave up 1 base; unmatched junction bases: 5. Germline loops: CDR1 SQVTM, CDR2 ANQGSEA. CDR3 length: 14 residues.

This clonotype was recorded a few times. The rearrangement links TRBV5-1 to TRBJ2-1, with D possibly matching TRBD2 (7 bases). This CDR3 has 17 amino acids. Trimming stripped 4 bases from V and 4 bases from J, with 21 bases between. The germline V gene encodes CDR1 SGHRS and CDR2 YFSETQ. The DNA of the CDR3 is TGCGCCAGCAGCGGTGGAGAGGGAGGGGGAATATACAATGAGCAGTTCTTC. It specifies CASSGGEGGGIYNEQFF.

This clonotype was recorded many times. The V and J genes are TRBV13 and TRBJ1-1; 9 bases are a match to TRBD1. The CDR3 sequence is 15 residues long. Germline CDR1 reads PRHDT; CDR2 reads FYEKMQ (reference sequence). Trimming cost V 5 bases and J 6 bases; bases outside gene matches: 10. CDR3 sequence (DNA): TGTGCCAGCAGCAACCCGGGACAGGGAAGTGCTGAAGCTTTCTTT. Its protein is CASSNPGQGSAEAFF.

The V call is TRBV15, the J call TRBJ2-3, with no clear D. There are 16 residues in the CDR3. Between the trimmed V and J ends, which lost 0 bases and 2 bases, there was a span of 12 bases. Looked up from germline, CDR1 is LNHNV and CDR2 is YYDKDF (reference sequence). This CDR3 reads CATSRDPARITDTQYF. Here the CDR3 DNA reads TGTGCCACCAGCAGAGATCCCGCCCGGATCACAGATACGCAGTATTTT. The variable domain in full, with the rest retrieved from reference TRBV15 and TRBJ2-3, is DAMVIQNPRYQVTQFGKPVTLSCSQTLNHNVMYWYQQKSSQAPKLLFHYYDKDFNNEADTPDNFQSRRPNTSFCFLDIRSPGLGDTAMYLCATSRDPARITDTQYFGPGTRLTVL.

The chain combines TRBV4-1 with TRBJ2-7, with unresolved D. Germline V gene lookup returns CDR1 MGHRA and CDR2 YSYEKL. This CDR3 is built from 13 residues. Trimming pared 0 bases from V and 4 bases from J, leaving 7 bases between. The CDR3 protein is CASSQDIKYEQYF. CDR3 sequence (DNA): TGCGCCAGCAGCCAAGATATTAAGTACGAGCAGTACTTC.

The chain couples TRBV4-1 to TRBJ2-5; D is uncertain. V was clipped by 1 base and J by 0 bases, with 9 bases between them. CDR3 length equals 15 residues. Germline V gene lookup returns CDR1 MGHRA and CDR2 YSYEKL. The CDR3 region is CASSQGPVYQETQYF. The CDR3 nucleotides are TGCGCCAGCAGCCAAGGGCCAGTGTACCAAGAGACCCAGTACTTC.

This clonotype has only a few counts. The genes are TRBV20-1 and TRBJ2-7, with TRBD1 matching over 9 bases. Trimming took 4 bases from V and 2 from J; bases not matched to a gene: 3. This CDR3 is built from 13 residues. Germline CDR1 reads DFQATT; CDR2 reads SNEGSKA (reference sequence). CDR3: CSAKTGGTYEQYF. CDR3 in DNA: TGCAGTGCTAAGACAGGGGGAACCTACGAGCAGTACTTC.